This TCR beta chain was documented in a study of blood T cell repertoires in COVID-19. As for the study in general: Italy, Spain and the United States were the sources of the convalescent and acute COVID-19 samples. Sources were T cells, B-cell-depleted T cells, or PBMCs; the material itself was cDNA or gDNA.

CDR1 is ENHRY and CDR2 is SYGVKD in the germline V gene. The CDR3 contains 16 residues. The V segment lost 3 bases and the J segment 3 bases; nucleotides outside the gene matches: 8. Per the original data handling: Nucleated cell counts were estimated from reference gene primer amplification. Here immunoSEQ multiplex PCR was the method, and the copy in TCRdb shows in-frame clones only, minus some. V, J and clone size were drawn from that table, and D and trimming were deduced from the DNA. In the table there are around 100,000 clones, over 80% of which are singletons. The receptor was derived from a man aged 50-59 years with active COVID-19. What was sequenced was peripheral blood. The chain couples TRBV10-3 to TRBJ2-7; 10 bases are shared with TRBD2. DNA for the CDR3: TGTGCCATCAGTGATACCGGCAGCGGGAGGGACTACGAGCAGTACTTC. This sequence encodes CAISDTGSGRDYEQYF.